This TCR beta chain was sequenced in a study of CD4 T cells in relation to SARS-CoV-2 and coronaviruses. Study at large: PBMCs were cultured with antigen for nine to ten days before TCR beta sequencing.

The method was immunoSEQ multiplex PCR; TCRdb's version includes in-frame clones alone and lacks a portion of them. Among 20,000 to 25,000 clones listed, 65% to 80% were seen once. In the case of this clone: The antigen remains unidentified.

The unexposed donors gave CD4+ T cells in about 2011-2018, prior to COVID-19. Isolation of CD4+ T cells took place after around eleven days in culture. The receptor's source is a human donor in good health. Sequenced input: CD4+ T cells from PBMCs, cultured in vitro.

The CDR3 loop reads CASGGGQGYNEQFF. The CDR3 DNA reads as TGCGCCAGCGGGGGGGGACAGGGGTACAATGAGCAGTTCTTC. The rearrangement joins TRBV5-1 to TRBJ2-1; 10 nucleotides align to TRBD1. Germline CDR1 reads SGHRS; CDR2 reads YFSETQ. V trimming: 7 bases; J trimming: 4 bases; junction bases outside the gene matches: 5. CDR3 length equals 14 residues.